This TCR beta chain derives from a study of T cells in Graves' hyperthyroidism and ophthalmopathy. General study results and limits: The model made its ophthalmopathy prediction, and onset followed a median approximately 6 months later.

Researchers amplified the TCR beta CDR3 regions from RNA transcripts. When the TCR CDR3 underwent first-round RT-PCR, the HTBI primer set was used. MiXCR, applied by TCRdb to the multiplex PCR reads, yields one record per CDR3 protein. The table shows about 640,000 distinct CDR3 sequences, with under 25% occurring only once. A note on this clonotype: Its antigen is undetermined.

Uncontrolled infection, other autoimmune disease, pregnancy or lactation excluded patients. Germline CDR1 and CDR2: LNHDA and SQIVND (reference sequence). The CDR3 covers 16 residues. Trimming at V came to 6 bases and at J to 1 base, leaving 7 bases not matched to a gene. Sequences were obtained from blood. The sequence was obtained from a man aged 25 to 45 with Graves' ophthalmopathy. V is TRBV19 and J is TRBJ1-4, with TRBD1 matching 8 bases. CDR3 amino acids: CASSRTTGGTNEKLFF. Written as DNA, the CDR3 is TGTGCCAGTAGCCGAACCACAGGGGGAACTAATGAAAAACTGTTTTTT.